This is a list of T cell receptor beta chains from one sample in a study of CD8 T cells in Susac syndrome. TCRdb re-called the immunoSEQ multiplex PCR reads with MiXCR, one entry per CDR3 protein. This sample has fewer than 350,000 distinct CDR3 sequences, with around 90% found just once. Specimen: CD4+ T cells from PBMCs. The receptors originated from a human donor with multiple sclerosis. The CDR3 runs from the conserved cysteine through the conserved F or W. A D gene is named only where the DNA matches it firmly. Rows may omit the clone size; those that give it use once, few, many or a size class.

TRBJ1-5,-,TRBD1,TRBV19,TGTGCCAGTAGTATGGGGACAGGGCATAATCAGCCCCAGCATTTT,CASSMGTGHNQPQHF
TRBJ1-1,-,-,TRBV4-2,TGTGCCAGCAGCCAACTTTCGAGGTCAATGAACACTGAAGCTTTCTTT,CASSQLSRSMNTEAFF
TRBJ1-2,-,-,TRBV24-1,TGTGCCACCAGTGACGGACAGACCTCTAACTATGGCTACACCTTC,CATSDGQTSNYGYTF
TRBJ1-2,-,-,TRBV5-4,TGTGCCAGCAGCTTGGGGTTAGGGGACTATGGCTACACCTTC,CASSLGLGDYGYTF
TRBJ2-1,-,-,TRBV4-3,TGCGCCAGCAGCCAAGAACCGGGCCTCCGGCAGTTCTTC,CASSQEPGLRQFF
TRBJ2-1,-,TRBD2,TRBV30,TGTGCCTGGAGTGGTCTAGCGGGGGGAAATGAGCAGTTCTTC,CAWSGLAGGNEQFF
TRBJ2-5,once,TRBD2,TRBV5-1,TGCGCCAGCAGACCCTTCGGCGGGGGGGGTCAAGAGACCCAGTACTTC,CASRPFGGGGQETQYF
TRBJ2-7,few,-,TRBV5-6,TGTGCCAGCAGCTGGGACTTGGGGGCCGGCGAGCAGTACTTC,CASSWDLGAGEQYF
TRBJ2-5,-,TRBD2,TRBV10-3,TGTGCCATCAACGGGGGACTACTACAAGAGACCCAGTACTTC,CAINGGLLQETQYF
TRBJ2-3,once,-,TRBV19,TGTGCCAGTGCTGCAACAGGCGATCCGGGAGATACGCAGTATTTT,CASAATGDPGDTQYF
TRBJ2-7,-,TRBD2,TRBV20-1,TGCAGTGCGCAAGTAGCGGGGAGCTCCTACGAGCAGTACTTC,CSAQVAGSSYEQYF
TRBJ2-1,-,-,TRBV20-1,TGCAGTGCTAGAGATCGACGAACGACGGGAACCTCCTACAATGAGCAGTTCTTC,CSARDRRTTGTSYNEQFF
TRBJ1-2,-,TRBD1,TRBV12-3/TRBV12-4,TGTGCCAGCAGCCCACAAGACAGGGTTTATGGCTACACCTTC,CASSPQDRVYGYTF
TRBJ2-7,-,-,TRBV13,TGTGCCAGCAGCGACCATTGGACAGCTCGTGGCAGCGAGCAGTACTTC,CASSDHWTARGSEQYF
TRBJ2-1,-,TRBD2,TRBV13,TGTGCCAGCAGTTCTCCGGGACTAGCGGGGGGATACAATGAGCAGTTCTTC,CASSSPGLAGGYNEQFF
TRBJ2-3,-,TRBD2,TRBV7-9,TGTGCCAGCAGCCCCGGGACTAGCGGGGGGACAGATACGCAGTATTTT,CASSPGTSGGTDTQYF
TRBJ2-1,-,-,TRBV21-1,TGTGCCAGCAGCAAAGACGGGAGAAATGAGCAGTTCTTC,CASSKDGRNEQFF
TRBJ1-6,once,-,TRBV5-1,TGCGCCAGCAGCTTGGCCGGGGTCCGATCACCCCTCCACTTT,CASSLAGVRSPLHF
TRBJ2-7,-,TRBD1,TRBV16,TGTGCCAGCAGCCAGGACCGGGACAGTTATAATAACGAGCAGTACTTC,CASSQDRDSYNNEQYF
TRBJ1-1,-,-,TRBV19,TGTGCCAGTAGTAGAGGACGGCCCCTGAACACTGAAGCTTTCTTT,CASSRGRPLNTEAFF
TRBJ2-1,-,-,TRBV19,TGTGCCAGTAGTATATCCCACCGGACCCCGAACAATGAGCAGTTCTTC,CASSISHRTPNNEQFF
TRBJ2-5,-,TRBD2,TRBV5-1,TGCGCCAGCAGCTTAACTAGCGCCCCTCAAGAGACCCAGTACTTC,CASSLTSAPQETQYF
TRBJ1-5,-,-,TRBV21-1,TGTGCCAGCAAGGGGCCCTTGGTCCAGGGAATTGGACAGCCCCAGCATTTT,CASKGPLVQGIGQPQHF
TRBJ2-4,-,-,TRBV20-1,TGCAGTGCGTCCGAGGGTTCGGCCAAAAACATTCAGTACTTC,CSASEGSAKNIQYF
TRBJ2-7,-,TRBD2,TRBV2,TGTGCCAGCAGTGAAAGGCGTTGGGGGACTAGCGGGAGCTTCGAGCAGTACTTC,CASSERRWGTSGSFEQYF
TRBJ1-1,-,TRBD1,TRBV7-9,TGTGCCAGCAGACCGACAGGGGCCACCACTGAAGCTTTCTTT,CASRPTGATTEAFF
TRBJ2-3,-,-,TRBV19,TGTGCCAGTAGTACCGTGGTGGACACAGATACGCAGTATTTT,CASSTVVDTDTQYF
TRBJ1-2,-,TRBD1,TRBV18,TGTGCCAGCTCACCACTCCAGGGGGAGTCTAACTATGGCTACACCTTC,CASSPLQGESNYGYTF
TRBJ1-1,-,-,TRBV9,TGTGCCAGCAGCGTAGATTTGGACACTGAAGCTTTCTTT,CASSVDLDTEAFF
TRBJ1-5,once,-,TRBV27,TGTGCCAGCAGTTTATCGGGTGACACCAATCAGCCCCAGCATTTT,CASSLSGDTNQPQHF
TRBJ2-5,-,TRBD2,TRBV7-2,TGTGCCAGCAGCTTCAGAGCGGGGAAAGAGACCCAGTACTTC,CASSFRAGKETQYF
TRBJ1-2,-,-,TRBV7-2,TGTGCCACCTCCGTATGGGACTATGGCTACACCTTC,CATSVWDYGYTF
TRBJ1-5,-,TRBD1,TRBV7-8,TGTGCCACCTTACCCGGGACAGGAGGCGGGTTATGGAGTCAGCCCCAGCATTTT,CATLPGTGGGLWSQPQHF
TRBJ1-5,-,TRBD1,TRBV20-1,TGCAGTGCTAGACGAGGTAGTATGGCAAGGACAGGTAGCAATCAGCCCCAGCATTTT,CSARRGSMARTGSNQPQHF
TRBJ2-3,-,TRBD2,TRBV3-1,TGTGCCAGCAGAAGCGGGACGTTCAGCACAGATACGCAGTATTTT,CASRSGTFSTDTQYF
TRBJ2-5,-,-,TRBV29-1,TGCAGCGCCACCGGAGGGGGAGAGACCCAGTACTTC,CSATGGGETQYF
TRBJ2-1,-,TRBD2,TRBV5-4,TGTGCCAGCAGCCTTAGCGGGGGAAGTCACAATGAGCAGTTCTTC,CASSLSGGSHNEQFF
TRBJ2-1,-,-,TRBV5-1,TGCGCCAGCAGCCCGACTCCGGGATTTTACAATGAGCAGTTCTTC,CASSPTPGFYNEQFF
TRBJ1-4,-,-,TRBV4-2,TGTGCCAGCAGCCAAGATGGGATGGGGGGTGAAAAACTGTTTTTT,CASSQDGMGGEKLFF
TRBJ1-5,-,-,TRBV6-5,TGTGCCAGCAGCCCCAGGACAGTTAGCAATCAGCCCCAGCATTTT,CASSPRTVSNQPQHF